This T cell receptor beta chain was sequenced during a study of T cell changes during pregnancy in multiple sclerosis. The trim removed 4 bases at V and 3 bases at J, leaving 3 bases unmatched. Germline V gives CDR1 SGHTA, CDR2 FQGTGA. The CDR3 totals 16 residues. Sequenced by immunoSEQ multiplex PCR; TCRdb stores in-frame clones only, minus some. This table holds 77,000 or so clones, 90% to 95% found once. The V and J genes are TRBV7-3 and TRBJ2-3; 14 bases agree with TRBD2. Sequenced material: peripheral blood, taken in the second trimester of pregnancy. The sequence was collected from a female donor in good health, enrolled as a control in a pregnancy study. CDR3 nucleotides: TGTGCCAGCAGCTACGGGACTAGCGGGGGAACAGATACGCAGTATTTT. Protein: CASSYGTSGGTDTQYF.